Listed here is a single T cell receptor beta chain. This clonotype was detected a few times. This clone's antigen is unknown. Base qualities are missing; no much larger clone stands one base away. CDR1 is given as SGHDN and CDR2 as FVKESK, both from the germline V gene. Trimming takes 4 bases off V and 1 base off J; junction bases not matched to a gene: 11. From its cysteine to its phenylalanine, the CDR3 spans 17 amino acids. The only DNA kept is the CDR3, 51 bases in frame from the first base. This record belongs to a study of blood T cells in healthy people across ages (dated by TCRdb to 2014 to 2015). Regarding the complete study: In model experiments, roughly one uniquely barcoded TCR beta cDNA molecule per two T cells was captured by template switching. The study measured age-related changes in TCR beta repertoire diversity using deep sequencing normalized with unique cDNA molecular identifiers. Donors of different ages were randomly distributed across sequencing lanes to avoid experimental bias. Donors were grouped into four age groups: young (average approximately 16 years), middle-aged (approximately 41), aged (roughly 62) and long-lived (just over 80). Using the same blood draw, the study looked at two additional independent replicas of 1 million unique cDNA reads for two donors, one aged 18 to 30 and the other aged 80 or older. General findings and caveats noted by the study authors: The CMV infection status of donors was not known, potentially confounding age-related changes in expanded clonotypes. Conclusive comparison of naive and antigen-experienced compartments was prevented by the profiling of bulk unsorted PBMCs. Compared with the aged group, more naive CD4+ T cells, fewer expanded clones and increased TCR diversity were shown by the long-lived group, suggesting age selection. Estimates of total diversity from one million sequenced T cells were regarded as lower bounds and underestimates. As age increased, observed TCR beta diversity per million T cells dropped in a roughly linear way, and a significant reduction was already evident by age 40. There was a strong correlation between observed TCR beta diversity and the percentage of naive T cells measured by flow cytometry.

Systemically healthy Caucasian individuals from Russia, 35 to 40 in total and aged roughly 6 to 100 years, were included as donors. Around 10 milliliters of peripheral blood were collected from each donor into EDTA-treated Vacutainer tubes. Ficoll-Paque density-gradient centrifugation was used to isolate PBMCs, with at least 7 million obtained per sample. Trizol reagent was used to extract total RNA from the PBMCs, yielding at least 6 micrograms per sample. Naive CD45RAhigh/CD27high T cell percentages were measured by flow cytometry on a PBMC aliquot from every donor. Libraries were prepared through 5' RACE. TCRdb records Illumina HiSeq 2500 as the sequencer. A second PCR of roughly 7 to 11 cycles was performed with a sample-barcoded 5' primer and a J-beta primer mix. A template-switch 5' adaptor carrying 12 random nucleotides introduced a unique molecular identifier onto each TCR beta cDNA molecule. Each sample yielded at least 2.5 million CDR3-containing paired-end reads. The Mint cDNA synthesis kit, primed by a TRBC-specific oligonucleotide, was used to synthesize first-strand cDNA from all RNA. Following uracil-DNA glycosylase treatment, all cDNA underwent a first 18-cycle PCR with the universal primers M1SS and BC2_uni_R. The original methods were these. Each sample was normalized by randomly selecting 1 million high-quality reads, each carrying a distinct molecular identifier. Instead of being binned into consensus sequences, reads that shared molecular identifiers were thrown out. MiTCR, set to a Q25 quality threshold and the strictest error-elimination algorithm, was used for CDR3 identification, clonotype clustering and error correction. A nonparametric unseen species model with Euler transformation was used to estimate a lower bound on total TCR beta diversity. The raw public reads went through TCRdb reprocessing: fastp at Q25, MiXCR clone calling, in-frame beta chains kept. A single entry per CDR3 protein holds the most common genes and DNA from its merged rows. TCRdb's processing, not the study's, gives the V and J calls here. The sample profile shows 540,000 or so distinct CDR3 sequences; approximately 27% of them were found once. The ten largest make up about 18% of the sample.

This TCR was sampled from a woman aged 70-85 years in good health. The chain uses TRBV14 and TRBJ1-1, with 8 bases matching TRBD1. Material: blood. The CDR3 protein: CASSLGQGWEGNTEAFF. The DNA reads TGTGCCAGCAGCCTAGGACAGGGTTGGGAGGGGAACACTGAAGCTTTCTTT.